The next 28 T cell receptor beta chains were all read from a single sample in a study of OX40 agonist ivuxolimab in advanced cancers. Measured with immunoSEQ multiplex PCR; TCRdb has only the in-frame clones, and not every one. The table includes 83,000 or so clones, 80% to 90% detected once. The material was CD4+ or CD8+ T cells sorted from blood, obtained in a trial of the OX40 agonist ivuxolimab. The receptors were gathered from an adult with an advanced solid tumor such as melanoma, head and neck, liver or kidney cancer.

The chain uses TRBV9 and TRBJ1-2, with D tentatively TRBD1 (5 bases). This CDR3 comprises 13 residues. V lost 0 bases, J lost 3 bases, and 6 bases lay in between. The germline V gene has CDR1 SGDLS and CDR2 YYNGEE. The CDR3 bases are TGTGCCAGCAGCGTAGCACAGGACTATGGCTACACCTTC. It is translated as CASSVAQDYGYTF.

For the CDR3, the DNA is TGTGCCAGCTCACCAAGGGTAGCGGGGACCGGGGAGCTGTTTTTT. Translated, it gives CASSPRVAGTGELFF. This chain uses TRBV18 with TRBJ2-2; 8 bases agree with TRBD2. The germline gives CDR1 KGHSH, CDR2 LQKENI. The CDR3 covers 15 residues. V dropped 2 bases and J dropped 5; count of bases not matched to a gene: 4. Full variable domain (outside the CDR3, taken from reference TRBV18 and TRBJ2-2): NAGVMQNPRHLVRRRGQEARLRCSPMKGHSHVYWYRQLPEEGLKFMVYLQKENIIDESGMPKERFSAEFPKEGPSILRIQQVVRGDSAAYFCASSPRVAGTGELFFGEGSRLTVL.

The CDR3 nucleotides read TGTGCCAGCAGAGGCGGGGGGTATGATGGCTACACCTTC. Its translation is CASRGGGYDGYTF. The rearrangement links TRBV28 to TRBJ1-2; TRBD1 is a possible D gene (5 bases). The CDR3 consists of 13 residues. Trimming removed 6 bases at V and 6 bases at J, with 14 bases between. In germline, CDR1 is MDHEN, CDR2 SYDVKM.

This chain uses TRBV2 with TRBJ1-2; D ambiguous. Trimming took 5 bases from V and 5 from J, leaving 6 bases between them. The CDR3 is 11 amino acids. CDR1 and CDR2 (germline): SNHLY, FYNNEI. The CDR3 is CASSPEYGYTF. In nucleotides, the CDR3 is TGTGCCAGCAGTCCAGAGTATGGCTACACCTTC.

The chain employs TRBV7-2 and TRBJ2-5; D not certain. This CDR3 is built from 14 residues. Germline-derived CDR1 and CDR2 are SGHTA and FQGNSA. V dropped 0 bases and J dropped 2 bases, with 7 bases sitting between them. As DNA, the CDR3 is TGTGCCAGCAGCTTAGCTGGACCACAAGAGACCCAGTACTTC. Translated: CASSLAGPQETQYF.

This rearrangement joins TRBV4-3 to TRBJ2-7; the D gene is possibly TRBD2 (5 bases). The CDR3 length is 15 residues. Germline CDR1 is LGHNA and CDR2 is YSLEER. V was shortened by 0 bases and J by 5 bases, with 14 bases between the two germline ends. CDR3 loop: CASSQDPLGRNEQYF. The DNA for the CDR3 is TGCGCCAGCAGCCAAGATCCACTAGGGCGGAACGAGCAGTACTTC.

This chain connects TRBV18 to TRBJ1-1, with 7 bases fitting TRBD1. Germline V lookup: CDR1 KGHSH, CDR2 LQKENI. V shed 2 bases, J shed 1 base, and the junction held 10 bases outside the gene matches. The CDR3 extends over 17 amino acids. The CDR3 bases are TGTGCCAGCTCACCATTCCAATCCGGGACAGCGAACACTGAAGCTTTCTTT. It specifies CASSPFQSGTANTEAFF.

CDR3 sequence (DNA): TGTGCCTGGAGTCCCTGGACAGGGACGAATGAAAAACTGTTTTTT. Translated, it gives CAWSPWTGTNEKLFF. The V and J genes are TRBV30 and TRBJ1-4; 8 nucleotides align to TRBD1. Germline lookup yields CDR1 GTSNPN and CDR2 SVGIG (reference sequence). This CDR3 comprises 15 residues. Trimming at V came to 2 bases and at J to 5 bases, leaving 7 bases not matched to a gene.

This clone was observed a few times. Other DNA variants within this sample encode the same CDR3. V usage is TRBV5-1 and J usage is TRBJ1-1; TRBD1 aligns across 8 bases. Losses at the gene ends were 6 bases for V and 4 bases for J; bases not matched to a gene: 8. Germline loops: CDR1 SGHRS, CDR2 YFSETQ. The CDR3 spans 14 residues. CDR3 in amino acids: CASKDWTGITEAFF. In DNA, the CDR3 is TGCGCCAGCAAAGACTGGACAGGGATCACTGAAGCTTTCTTT.

The CDR3 region is CASSLGEETGANVLTF. CDR3 coding DNA: TGTGCCAGCAGCTTAGGCGAGGAAACTGGGGCCAACGTCCTGACTTTC. The V call is TRBV7-2, the J call TRBJ2-6; no reliable D call. Germline V gives CDR1 SGHTA, CDR2 FQGNSA. The ends were cut back, 1 base at V and 2 bases at J, with 9 bases in the middle. This CDR3 is 16 amino acids long.

This chain connects TRBV29-1 to TRBJ2-7; 9 bases are shared with TRBD2. CDR3 length: 13 amino acids. CDR1 and CDR2 from the germline V gene are SQVTM and ANQGSEA. Trimming took 7 bases from V and 3 from J; bases not matched to a gene: 7. CDR3 DNA: TGCAGCGCCCAAGGTAGCGGGAGCTACGAGCAGTACTTC. The encoded protein is CSAQGSGSYEQYF.

The chain employs TRBV11-1 and TRBJ2-2; D remains unclear. Germline CDR1 is SGHAT and CDR2 is FQDESV (reference sequence). CDR3 length: 13 residues. The ends were cut back, 5 bases at V and 5 bases at J, with 9 bases in the middle. The CDR3 loop reads CASSPQETGELFF. CDR3 nucleotide sequence: TGTGCCAGCAGCCCCCAAGAGACCGGGGAGCTGTTTTTT.

The rearrangement links TRBV7-2 to TRBJ1-1, with no clear D. With 0 bases removed from V and 2 bases from J, the gap between germline ends came to 4 bases. Germline V gene lookup returns CDR1 SGHTA and CDR2 FQGNSA. The CDR3 length is 13 residues. The CDR3 DNA sequence: TGTGCCAGCAGCTTAGCGATCAACACTGAAGCTTTCTTT. Translated, it gives CASSLAINTEAFF.

The chain has TRBV11-3 and TRBJ2-7; tentatively, D is TRBD2 (6 bases). Trimming removed 3 bases from V and 6 bases from J, with 12 bases in between. The CDR3 runs to 13 residues. CDR1 is SGHNT and CDR2 is YENEEA in the germline V gene. The CDR3 spells CASSFAGKSEQYF. DNA for the CDR3: TGTGCCAGCAGCTTCGCGGGGAAATCCGAGCAGTACTTC.

V usage is TRBV6-6 and J usage is TRBJ1-4; 7 positions agree with TRBD1. The CDR3 is made up of 13 amino acids. Germline V lookup: CDR1 MNHNY, CDR2 SVGAGI (reference sequence). V trimming: 5 bases; J trimming: 6 bases; junction bases outside the gene matches: 3. The CDR3 DNA is TGTGCCAGCAGTGGAACAGGGGATGAAAAACTGTTTTTT. Translating it yields CASSGTGDEKLFF.

This clone came up once. The rearrangement links TRBV5-1 to TRBJ1-1; the D is unclear. Looked up from germline, CDR1 is SGHRS and CDR2 is YFSETQ. Trimming pared 4 bases from V and 0 bases from J, leaving 13 bases between. The CDR3 contains 15 residues. CDR3 coding DNA: TGCGCCAGCAGCCCTTTTCGCCCAATGAACACTGAAGCTTTCTTT. This translates into CASSPFRPMNTEAFF. Variable domain in full (rest from reference TRBV5-1 and TRBJ1-1): KAGVTQTPRYLIKTRGQQVTLSCSPISGHRSVSWYQQTPGQGLQFLFEYFSETQRNKGNFPGRFSGRQFSNSRSEMNVSTLELGDSALYLCASSPFRPMNTEAFFGQGTRLTVV.

The rearrangement uses TRBV7-2 and TRBJ1-2; a possible D gene is TRBD1 (5 bases). Germline V gene lookup returns CDR1 SGHTA and CDR2 FQGNSA. The length of the CDR3 is 13 residues. V lost 1 base and J 6 bases, leaving 9 bases between the germline ends. CDR3 bases: TGTGCCAGCAGCTTAGTTGGGGGAGATGGCTACACCTTC. This encodes CASSLVGGDGYTF.

The genes are TRBV27 and TRBJ1-6; the D gene is possibly TRBD1 (5 bases). The CDR3 has 16 residues. The ends were cut back, 2 bases at V and 9 bases at J, with 17 bases in the middle. Germline CDR1 and CDR2: MNHEY and SMNVEV (reference sequence). The CDR3 loop is CASSLGAVPQRSPLHF. Here the CDR3 DNA reads TGTGCCAGCAGTTTAGGGGCAGTACCTCAACGTTCACCCCTCCACTTT.

This sequence joins TRBV10-1 and TRBJ2-5, with 14 positions matching TRBD2. Looked up from germline, CDR1 is WNHNN and CDR2 is SYGVQD (reference sequence). The CDR3 consists of 16 residues. V lost 2 bases, J lost 5 bases, and 4 bases stayed unmatched. CDR3 sequence (DNA): TGCGCCAGCAGTGAGGGACTAGCGGGAGGCAGGGAGACCCAGTACTTC. Translation gives CASSEGLAGGRETQYF.

The chain couples TRBV7-2 to TRBJ2-1; 10 nucleotides align to TRBD2. The V segment lost 0 bases and the J segment 8 bases; nucleotides outside the gene matches: 4. The CDR3 consists of 15 residues. The germline V gene has CDR1 SGHTA and CDR2 FQGNSA. This CDR3 reads CASSLAPSGSYEQFF. CDR3 nucleotides: TGTGCCAGCAGCTTAGCCCCTAGCGGGAGTTATGAGCAGTTCTTC. Drawing the rest from reference TRBV7-2 and TRBJ2-1, the complete variable domain is GAGVSQSPSNKVTEKGKDVELRCDPISGHTALYWYRQSLGQGLEFLIYFQGNSAPDKSGLPSDRFSAERTGGSVSTLTIQRTQQEDSAVYLCASSLAPSGSYEQFFGPGTRLTVL.

V gene TRBV10-3 combines with J gene TRBJ2-3; no reliable D call. The CDR3 has 13 amino acids. The V gene lost 0 bases and the J gene lost 5 bases, with 6 bases spanning the gap. The germline V gene has CDR1 ENHRY and CDR2 SYGVKD. This CDR3 is CAISESGGDTQYF. The CDR3 bases are TGTGCCATCAGTGAGTCGGGTGGAGATACGCAGTATTTT.

V usage is TRBV6-5 and J usage is TRBJ1-4; weak D call: TRBD1 (6 bases). This CDR3 region has 15 residues. Germline loops: CDR1 MNHEY, CDR2 SVGAGI. V was shortened by 7 bases and J by 12 bases, with 24 bases between the two germline ends. Here the CDR3 reads CASTSREASGGELFF. CDR3 in DNA: TGTGCCAGCACCTCAAGGGAGGCCTCGGGGGGCGAACTGTTTTTT.

In nucleotides, the CDR3 is TGTGCCAGCAGCCAAGAAGTCCTAAATGAGCAGTTCTTC. It is translated as CASSQEVLNEQFF. The chain joins TRBV4-2 to TRBJ2-1, with D hard to call. V gave up 0 bases and J gave up 7 bases, with 7 bases separating them. There are 13 residues in the CDR3. Germline lookup yields CDR1 LGHNA and CDR2 YNFKEQ.

V and J are TRBV5-1 and TRBJ1-1; possible D gene TRBD1, 5 bases. Per germline, CDR1 SGHRS and CDR2 YFSETQ. Between the trimmed V and J ends, which lost 4 bases and 3 bases, there was a span of 10 bases. The CDR3 has 13 residues. The CDR3 nucleotides are TGCGCCAGCAGCAGGGGTAGGGACACTGAAGCTTTCTTT. Translating gives CASSRGRDTEAFF. The full variable domain, completed using reference TRBV5-1 and TRBJ1-1, is KAGVTQTPRYLIKTRGQQVTLSCSPISGHRSVSWYQQTPGQGLQFLFEYFSETQRNKGNFPGRFSGRQFSNSRSEMNVSTLELGDSALYLCASSRGRDTEAFFGQGTRLTVV.

V is TRBV7-6 and J is TRBJ1-3; D is unclear. The CDR3 covers 14 residues. The V end lost 0 bases, the J end lost 0 bases, and 3 bases lay between the germline ends. The germline gives CDR1 SGHVS, CDR2 FNYEAQ. This chain's CDR3 is CASSLAGSGNTIYF. The DNA of the CDR3 is TGTGCCAGCAGCTTAGCGGGCTCTGGAAACACCATATATTTT.

The V call is TRBV11-2, the J call TRBJ1-3; no clear D. This CDR3 region has 14 residues. Between the trimmed V and J ends, which lost 5 bases and 0 bases, there was a span of 8 bases. CDR1 is SGHAT and CDR2 is FQNNGV in the germline V gene. CDR3 in DNA: TGTGCCAGCAGCCCCTCGGGCTCTGGAAACACCATATATTTT. This encodes CASSPSGSGNTIYF.

This clone showed up just a few times. V is TRBV6-5 and J is TRBJ1-1, with TRBD1 matching 8 bases. The CDR3 runs to 13 residues. V lost 6 bases, J lost 2 bases, and 2 bases stayed unmatched. Germline CDR1 is MNHEY and CDR2 is SVGAGI. In DNA, the CDR3 is TGTGCCAGCAGGGACAGGGTAAACACTGAAGCTTTCTTT. As protein: CASRDRVNTEAFF.

V gene TRBV6-5 combines with J gene TRBJ1-2; 7 nucleotides match TRBD1. Germline V gene lookup returns CDR1 MNHEY and CDR2 SVGAGI. J was trimmed by 7 bases and V by 9 bases; bases with no gene match: 14. This CDR3 spans 14 amino acids. This chain's CDR3 is CASRRTGSSVGYTF. The CDR3 DNA reads as TGTGCCAGTAGGAGGACAGGCAGCTCCGTTGGCTACACCTTC.